This TCR beta chain was profiled in a study of shared T cell receptors in the human thymus. In its sample, this clone was seen once. TCRdb's table, derived via immunoSEQ multiplex PCR, lists solely in-frame clones and lacks some. The sample lists 600,000 to 900,000 clones; approximately 83% were seen once. This CDR3 region has 17 residues. Trimming removed 1 base from V and 6 bases from J; junction bases left unmatched: 12. From germline, CDR1 is SGHRS and CDR2 YFSETQ. These data were also reused for a study on human thymus T cells. That paper notes: Infants, healthy and Finnish, who were having corrective surgery for congenital heart defects served as donors. Thymus tissue was removed during corrective cardiac surgery. Apparent skewing of V and J gene usage characterized both thymic and blood repertoires. Thymic repertoires overlap heavily among unrelated individuals, related research has reported.

The receptor was derived from a girl in the first two years of life with a congenital heart defect. Sequenced input: thymocytes. This rearrangement joins TRBV5-1 to TRBJ1-1; 10 nucleotides agree with TRBD1. The CDR3 DNA is TGCGCCAGCAGCTTGTCCCGGGACAGGGGACCGGGGGCTGAAGCTTTCTTT. Amino acids: CASSLSRDRGPGAEAFF.